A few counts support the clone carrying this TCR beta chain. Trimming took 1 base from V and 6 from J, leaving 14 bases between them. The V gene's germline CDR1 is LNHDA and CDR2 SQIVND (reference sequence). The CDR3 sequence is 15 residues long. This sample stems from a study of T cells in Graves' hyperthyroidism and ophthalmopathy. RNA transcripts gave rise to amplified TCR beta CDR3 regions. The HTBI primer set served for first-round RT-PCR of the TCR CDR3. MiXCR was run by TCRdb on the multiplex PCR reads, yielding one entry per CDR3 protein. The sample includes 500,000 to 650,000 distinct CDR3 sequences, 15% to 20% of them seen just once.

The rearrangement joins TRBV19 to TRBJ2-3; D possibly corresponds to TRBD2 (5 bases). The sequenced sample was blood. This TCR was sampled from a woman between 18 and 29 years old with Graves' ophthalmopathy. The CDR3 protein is CASSIARGVGDTQYF. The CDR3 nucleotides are TGTGCCAGTAGTATAGCCCGGGGTGTTGGGGATACGCAGTATTTT.